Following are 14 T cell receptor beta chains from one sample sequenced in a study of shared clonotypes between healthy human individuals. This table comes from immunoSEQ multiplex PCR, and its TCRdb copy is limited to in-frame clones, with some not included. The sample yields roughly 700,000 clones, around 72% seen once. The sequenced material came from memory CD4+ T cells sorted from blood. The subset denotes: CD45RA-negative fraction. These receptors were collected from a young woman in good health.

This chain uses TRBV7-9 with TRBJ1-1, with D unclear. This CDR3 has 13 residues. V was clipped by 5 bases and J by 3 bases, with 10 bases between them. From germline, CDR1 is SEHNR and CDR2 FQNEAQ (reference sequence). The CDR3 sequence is CASSESYHTEAFF. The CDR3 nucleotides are TGTGCCAGCAGCGAGTCCTACCACACTGAAGCTTTCTTT.

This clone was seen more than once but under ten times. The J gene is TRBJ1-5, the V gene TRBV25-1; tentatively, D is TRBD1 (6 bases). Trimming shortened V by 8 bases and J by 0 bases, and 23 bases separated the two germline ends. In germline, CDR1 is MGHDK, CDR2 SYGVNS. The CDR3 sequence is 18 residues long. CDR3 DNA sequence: TGTGCCAGCCAACCTAACACTCCGGGACACCCTAGCAATCAGCCCCAGCATTTT. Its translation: CASQPNTPGHPSNQPQHF.

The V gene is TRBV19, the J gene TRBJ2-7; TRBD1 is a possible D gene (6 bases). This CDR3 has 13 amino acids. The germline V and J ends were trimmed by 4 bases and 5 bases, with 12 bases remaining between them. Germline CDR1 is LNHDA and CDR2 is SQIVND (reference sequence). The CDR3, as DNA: TGTGCCAGTAGTAACAGGGTTCGCGACGAGCAGTACTTC. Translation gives CASSNRVRDEQYF.

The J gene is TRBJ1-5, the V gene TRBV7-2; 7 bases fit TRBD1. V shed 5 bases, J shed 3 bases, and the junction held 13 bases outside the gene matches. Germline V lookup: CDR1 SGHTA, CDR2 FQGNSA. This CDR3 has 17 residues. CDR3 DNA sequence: TGTGCCAGCAGCAACCTACTAGGGACAGCTAACAATCAGCCCCAGCATTTT. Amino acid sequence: CASSNLLGTANNQPQHF.

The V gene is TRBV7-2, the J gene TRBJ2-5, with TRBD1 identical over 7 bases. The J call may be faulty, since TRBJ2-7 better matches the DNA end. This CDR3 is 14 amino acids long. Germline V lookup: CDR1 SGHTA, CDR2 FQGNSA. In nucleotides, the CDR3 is TGTGCCAGCAGCGCCCGGGACAGTTACTACGAGCAGTACTTC. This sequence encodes CASSARDSYYEQYF.

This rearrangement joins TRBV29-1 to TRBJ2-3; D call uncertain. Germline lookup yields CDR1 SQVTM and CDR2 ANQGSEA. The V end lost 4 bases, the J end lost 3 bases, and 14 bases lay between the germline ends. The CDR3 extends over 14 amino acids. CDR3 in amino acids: CSVGVLVSTDTQYF. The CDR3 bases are TGCAGCGTTGGAGTTTTGGTCAGTACAGATACGCAGTATTTT.

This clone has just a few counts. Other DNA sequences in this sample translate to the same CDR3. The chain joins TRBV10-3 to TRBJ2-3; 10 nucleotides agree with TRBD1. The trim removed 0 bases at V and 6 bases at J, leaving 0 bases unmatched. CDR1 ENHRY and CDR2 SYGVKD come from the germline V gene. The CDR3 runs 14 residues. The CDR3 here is CAISESDRGDTQYF. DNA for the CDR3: TGTGCCATCAGTGAGTCGGACAGGGGGGATACGCAGTATTTT.

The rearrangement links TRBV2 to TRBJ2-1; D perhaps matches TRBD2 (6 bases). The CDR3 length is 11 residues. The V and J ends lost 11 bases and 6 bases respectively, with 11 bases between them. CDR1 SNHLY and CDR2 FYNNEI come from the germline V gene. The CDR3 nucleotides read TGTGCCTCTCGGAGGGTCAATGAGCAGTTCTTC. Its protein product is CASRRVNEQFF.

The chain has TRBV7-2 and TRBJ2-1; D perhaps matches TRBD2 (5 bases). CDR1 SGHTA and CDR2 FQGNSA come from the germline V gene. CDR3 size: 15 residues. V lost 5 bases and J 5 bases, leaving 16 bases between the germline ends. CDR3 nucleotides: TGTGCCAGCAGCCCAGTGGCACTAGTAAACAATGAGCAGTTCTTC. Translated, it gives CASSPVALVNNEQFF.

The CDR3 here is CASSKGQGAGYEQYF. CDR3 bases: TGTGCCAGCAGCAAGGGACAGGGTGCGGGCTACGAGCAGTACTTC. V and J are TRBV6-6 and TRBJ2-7; 9 bases fit TRBD1. The J segment lost 3 bases and the V segment lost 6 bases, leaving 9 bases of the junction unmatched. Germline CDR1 MNHNY, CDR2 SVGAGI (reference sequence). The CDR3 is 15 residues long.

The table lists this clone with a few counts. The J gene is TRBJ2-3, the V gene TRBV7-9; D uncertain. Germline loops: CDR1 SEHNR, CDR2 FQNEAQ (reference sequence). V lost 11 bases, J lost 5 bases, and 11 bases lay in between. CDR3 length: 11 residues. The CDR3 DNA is TGTGCCGGCACAGTGGTAGATACGCAGTATTTT. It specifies CAGTVVDTQYF.

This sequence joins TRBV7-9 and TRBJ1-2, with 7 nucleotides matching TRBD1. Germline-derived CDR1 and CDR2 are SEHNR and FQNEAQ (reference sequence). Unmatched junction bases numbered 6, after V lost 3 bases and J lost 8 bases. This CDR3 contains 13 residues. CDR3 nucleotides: TGTGCCAGCAGCTTTGAGGGGGCGCTGGGCTACACCTTC. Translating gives CASSFEGALGYTF.

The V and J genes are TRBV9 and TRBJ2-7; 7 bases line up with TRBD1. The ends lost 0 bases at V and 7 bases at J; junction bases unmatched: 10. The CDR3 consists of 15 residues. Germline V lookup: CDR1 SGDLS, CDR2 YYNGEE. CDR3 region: CASSVESGGVSEQYF. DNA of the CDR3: TGTGCCAGCAGCGTAGAATCAGGGGGAGTAAGTGAGCAGTACTTC.

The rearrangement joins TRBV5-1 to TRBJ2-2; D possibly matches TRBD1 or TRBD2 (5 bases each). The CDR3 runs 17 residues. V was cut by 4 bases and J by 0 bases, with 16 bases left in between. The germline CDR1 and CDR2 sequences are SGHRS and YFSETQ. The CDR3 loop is CASSPGPLGTNTGELFF. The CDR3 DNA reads TGCGCCAGCAGCCCGGGGCCTCTAGGGACGAACACCGGGGAGCTGTTTTTT.